The clone carrying this T cell receptor beta chain was seen at least ten times. The antigen is unknown. This CDR3 spans 18 amino acids. Trimming took 3 bases from V and 5 from J, leaving 25 bases between them. The study enrolled patients aged 18 to 65 with newly diagnosed hyperthyroidism of under 2 months' duration. Patients were excluded because of uncontrolled infection, other autoimmune disease, pregnancy or lactation. This specimen comes from a study of T cells in Graves' hyperthyroidism and ophthalmopathy. The study, taken as a whole, reports: By a 13 V-J model, ophthalmopathy was set apart from stable hyperthyroidism.

The investigators amplified TCR beta CDR3 regions from RNA transcripts. The HTBI primer set drove a first-round RT-PCR of the TCR CDR3. TCRdb fed the multiplex PCR reads into MiXCR, producing one record per CDR3 protein. In the table there are about 98,000 distinct CDR3 sequences, around 37% of which are singletons. The TCR sequence derives from a woman in her 30s with Graves' hyperthyroidism. The sequencing sample was made of peripheral blood or thyroid tissue (not recorded which). The J gene is TRBJ2-5, the V gene TRBV12-3 or TRBV12-4; possibly TRBD1 for D (6 bases). CDR3 in DNA: TGTGCCAGCAGTTTTCGATGGGGCAGGGACATCCTCTGGGAGACCCAGTACTTC. Translated: CASSFRWGRDILWETQYF.